Sequencing of this T cell receptor beta chain was carried out in a study of blood T cells in healthy people across ages. Study-wide findings and caveats: Per million T cells, TCR beta diversity dropped roughly linearly as age increased. Diversity was higher, and naive CD4+ cells more numerous, in long-lived donors than in aged donors.

Worth noting for this clonotype: As yet, its antigen is unknown.

Trimming removed 3 bases from V and 0 bases from J, with 9 bases in between. This CDR3 comprises 15 residues. In germline, CDR1 is MNHEY, CDR2 SMNVEV (reference sequence). Extracted total RNA amounted to at least 5.5 micrograms for each sample. Together with a sample-barcoded 5' primer, a J-beta primer mix was included in a second PCR lasting about 6 to 11 cycles. Every sample gave at least 3 million paired-end reads containing CDR3. Each CDR3 protein is one row after TCRdb ran MiXCR on the 5' RACE reads. Counted here are around 800,000 distinct CDR3 sequences, approximately 53% occurring once; the ten biggest clones make up approximately 40%.

This TCR was recovered from a man aged 80 or over in good health. The chain has TRBV27 and TRBJ2-1; no clear D gene. Material for sequencing was blood. The CDR3, as DNA: TGTGCCAGCAGTTTCGCAGCAAGCTCCTACAATGAGCAGTTCTTC. Residues: CASSFAASSYNEQFF.